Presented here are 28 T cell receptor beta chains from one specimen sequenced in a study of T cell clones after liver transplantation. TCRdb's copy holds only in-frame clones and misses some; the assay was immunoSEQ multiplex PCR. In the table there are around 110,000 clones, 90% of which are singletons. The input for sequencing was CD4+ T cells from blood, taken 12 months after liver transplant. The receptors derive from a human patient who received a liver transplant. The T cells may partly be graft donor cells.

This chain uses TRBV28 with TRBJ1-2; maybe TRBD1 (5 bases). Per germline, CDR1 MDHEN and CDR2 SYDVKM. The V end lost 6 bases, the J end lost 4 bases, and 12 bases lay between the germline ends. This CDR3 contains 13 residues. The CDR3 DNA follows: TGTGCCAGCAGAAAGGGGCCGGGCTATGGCTACACCTTC. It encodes CASRKGPGYGYTF.

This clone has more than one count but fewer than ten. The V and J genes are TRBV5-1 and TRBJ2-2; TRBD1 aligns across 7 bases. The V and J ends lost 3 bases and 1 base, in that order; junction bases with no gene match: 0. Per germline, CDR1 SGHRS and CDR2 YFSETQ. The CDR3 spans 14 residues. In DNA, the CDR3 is TGCGCCAGCAGCTGGGACAGGAACACCGGGGAGCTGTTTTTT. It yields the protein CASSWDRNTGELFF. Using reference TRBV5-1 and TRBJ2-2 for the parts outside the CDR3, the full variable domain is KAGVTQTPRYLIKTRGQQVTLSCSPISGHRSVSWYQQTPGQGLQFLFEYFSETQRNKGNFPGRFSGRQFSNSRSEMNVSTLELGDSALYLCASSWDRNTGELFFGEGSRLTVL.

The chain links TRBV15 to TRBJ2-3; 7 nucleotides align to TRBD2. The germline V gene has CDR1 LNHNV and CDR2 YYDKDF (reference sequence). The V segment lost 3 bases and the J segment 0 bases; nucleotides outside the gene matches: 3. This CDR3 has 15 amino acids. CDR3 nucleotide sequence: TGTGCCACCAGCAGCAGTAGCGGGAGCACAGATACGCAGTATTTT. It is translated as CATSSSSGSTDTQYF.

The CDR3 DNA sequence: TGTGCCAGCAGCCTAGGACTAGCGGGAGGCCGTCCGGGGACCGGGGAGCTGTTTTTT. It codes for CASSLGLAGGRPGTGELFF. The chain is built from TRBV9 and TRBJ2-2; 14 bases line up with TRBD2. The CDR3 loop spans 19 amino acids. CDR1 is SGDLS and CDR2 is YYNGEE in the germline V gene. The trim removed 4 bases at V and 5 bases at J, leaving 13 bases unmatched.

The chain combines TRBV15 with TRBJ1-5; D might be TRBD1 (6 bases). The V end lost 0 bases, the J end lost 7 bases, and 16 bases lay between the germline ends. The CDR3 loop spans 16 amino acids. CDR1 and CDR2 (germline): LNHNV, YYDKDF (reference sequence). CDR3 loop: CATSRDSPGALQPQHF. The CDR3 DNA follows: TGTGCCACCAGCAGAGATAGTCCAGGGGCCCTCCAGCCCCAGCATTTT.

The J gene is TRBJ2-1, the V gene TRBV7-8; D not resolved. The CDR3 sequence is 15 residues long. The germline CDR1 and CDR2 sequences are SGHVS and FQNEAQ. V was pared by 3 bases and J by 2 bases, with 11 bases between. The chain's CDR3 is CASSFTRGTYNEQFF. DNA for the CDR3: TGTGCCAGCAGCTTTACTCGAGGTACCTACAATGAGCAGTTCTTC.

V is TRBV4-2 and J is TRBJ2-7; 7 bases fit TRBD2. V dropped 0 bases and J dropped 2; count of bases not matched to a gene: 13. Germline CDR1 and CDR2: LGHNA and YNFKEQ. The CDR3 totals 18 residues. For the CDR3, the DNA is TGTGCCAGCAGCCAAGATGGCGGGGGAGGGGTAAAGACCTACGAGCAGTACTTC. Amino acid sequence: CASSQDGGGGVKTYEQYF.

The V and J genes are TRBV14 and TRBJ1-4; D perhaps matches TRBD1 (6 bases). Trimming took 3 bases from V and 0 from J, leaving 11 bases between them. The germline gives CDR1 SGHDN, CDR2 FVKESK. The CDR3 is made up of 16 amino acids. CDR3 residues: CASSHRRTATNEKLFF. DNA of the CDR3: TGTGCCAGCAGCCACCGAAGGACAGCAACTAATGAAAAACTGTTTTTT.

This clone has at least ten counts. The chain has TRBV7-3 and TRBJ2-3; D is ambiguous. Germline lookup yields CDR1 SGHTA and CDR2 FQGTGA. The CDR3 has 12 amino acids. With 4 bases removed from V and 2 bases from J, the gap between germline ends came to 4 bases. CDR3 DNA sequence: TGTGCCAGCAGCTCAAACACAGATACGCAGTATTTT. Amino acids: CASSSNTDTQYF.

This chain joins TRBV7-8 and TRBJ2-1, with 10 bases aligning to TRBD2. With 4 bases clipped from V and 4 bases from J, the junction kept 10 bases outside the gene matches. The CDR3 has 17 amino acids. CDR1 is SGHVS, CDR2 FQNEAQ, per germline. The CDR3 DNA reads TGTGCCAGCAGCTCCGCGGCCGGGACTAGCGCTTACAATGAGCAGTTCTTC. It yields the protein CASSSAAGTSAYNEQFF.

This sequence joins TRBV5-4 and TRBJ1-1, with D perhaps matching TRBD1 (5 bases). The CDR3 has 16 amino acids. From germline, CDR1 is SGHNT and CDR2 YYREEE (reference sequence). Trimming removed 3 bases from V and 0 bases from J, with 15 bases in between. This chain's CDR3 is CASSSGLRGLNTEAFF. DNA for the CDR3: TGTGCCAGCAGCTCGGGACTAAGGGGATTGAACACTGAAGCTTTCTTT.

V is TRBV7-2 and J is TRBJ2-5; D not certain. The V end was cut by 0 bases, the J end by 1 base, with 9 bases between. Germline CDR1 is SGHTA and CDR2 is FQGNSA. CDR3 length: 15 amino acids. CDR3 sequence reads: CASSLAWPAQETQYF. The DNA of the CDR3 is TGTGCCAGCAGCTTAGCTTGGCCAGCCCAAGAGACCCAGTACTTC.

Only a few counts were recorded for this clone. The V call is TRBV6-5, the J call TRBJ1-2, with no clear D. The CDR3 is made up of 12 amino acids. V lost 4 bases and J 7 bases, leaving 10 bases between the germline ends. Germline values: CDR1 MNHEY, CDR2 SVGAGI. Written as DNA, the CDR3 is TGTGCCAGCAGTTCCCAACGTGGTGGCTACACCTTC. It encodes CASSSQRGGYTF.

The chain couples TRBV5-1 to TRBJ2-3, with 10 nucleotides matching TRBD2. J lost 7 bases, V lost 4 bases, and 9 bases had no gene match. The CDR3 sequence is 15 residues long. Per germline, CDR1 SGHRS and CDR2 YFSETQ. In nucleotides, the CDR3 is TGCGCCAGCAGCCTTACTAGCGGGGTGGGGCATACGCAGTATTTT. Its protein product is CASSLTSGVGHTQYF.

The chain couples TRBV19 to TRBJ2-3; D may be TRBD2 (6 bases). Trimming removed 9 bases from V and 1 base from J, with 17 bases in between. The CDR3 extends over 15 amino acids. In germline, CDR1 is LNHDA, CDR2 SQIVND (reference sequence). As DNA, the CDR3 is TGTGCCAGCAAGGAGCGGGCTCCTGGCACAGATACGCAGTATTTT. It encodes CASKERAPGTDTQYF.

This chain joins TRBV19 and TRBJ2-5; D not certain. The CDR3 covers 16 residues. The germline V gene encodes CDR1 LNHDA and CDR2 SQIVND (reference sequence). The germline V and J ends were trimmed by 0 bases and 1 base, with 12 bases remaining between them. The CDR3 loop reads CASSIDFNGPQETQYF. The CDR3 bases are TGTGCCAGTAGTATAGACTTCAACGGGCCCCAAGAGACCCAGTACTTC.

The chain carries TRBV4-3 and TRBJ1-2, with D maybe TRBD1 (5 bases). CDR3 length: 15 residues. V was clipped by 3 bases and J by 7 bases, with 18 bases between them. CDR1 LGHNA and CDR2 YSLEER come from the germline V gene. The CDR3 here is CASSQLEGTHTGYTF. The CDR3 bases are TGCGCCAGCAGCCAGTTGGAGGGGACCCACACTGGCTACACCTTC.

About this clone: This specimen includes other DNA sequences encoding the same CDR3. DNA for the CDR3: TGTGCCAGCGGCAGGGTTGGCACAGATACGCAGTATTTT. This translates into CASGRVGTDTQYF. V gene TRBV2 combines with J gene TRBJ2-3; D may be TRBD1 (5 bases). From germline, CDR1 is SNHLY and CDR2 FYNNEI. This CDR3 spans 13 amino acids. V gave up 8 bases and J gave up 1 base, with 10 bases separating them.

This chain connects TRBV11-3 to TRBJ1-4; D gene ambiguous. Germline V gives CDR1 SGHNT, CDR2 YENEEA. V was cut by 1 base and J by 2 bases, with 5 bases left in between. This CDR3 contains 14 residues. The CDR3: CASSLGFTNEKLFF. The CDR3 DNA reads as TGTGCCAGCAGCTTAGGGTTTACTAATGAAAAACTGTTTTTT. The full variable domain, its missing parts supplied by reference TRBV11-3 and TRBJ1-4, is EAGVVQSPRYKIIEKKQPVAFWCNPISGHNTLYWYLQNLGQGPELLIRYENEEAVDDSQLPKDRFSAERLKGVDSTLKIQPAELGDSAVYLCASSLGFTNEKLFFGSGTQLSVL.

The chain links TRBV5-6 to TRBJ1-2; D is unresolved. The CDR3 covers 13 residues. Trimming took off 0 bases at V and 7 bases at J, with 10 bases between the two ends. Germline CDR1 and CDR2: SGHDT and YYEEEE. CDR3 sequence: CASSLGRLSGYTF. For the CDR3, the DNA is TGTGCCAGCAGCTTGGGTAGACTTTCTGGCTACACCTTC. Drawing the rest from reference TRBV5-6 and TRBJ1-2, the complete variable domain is DAGVTQSPTHLIKTRGQQVTLRCSPKSGHDTVSWYQQALGQGPQFIFQYYEEEERQRGNFPDRFSGHQFPNYSSELNVNALLLGDSALYLCASSLGRLSGYTFGSGTRLTVV.

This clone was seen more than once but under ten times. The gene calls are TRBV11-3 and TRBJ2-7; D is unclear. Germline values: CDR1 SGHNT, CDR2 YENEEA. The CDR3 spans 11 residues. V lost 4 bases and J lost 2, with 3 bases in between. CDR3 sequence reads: CASSSTYEQYF. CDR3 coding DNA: TGTGCCAGCAGCTCAACCTACGAGCAGTACTTC. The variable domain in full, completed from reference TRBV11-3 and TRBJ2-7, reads EAGVVQSPRYKIIEKKQPVAFWCNPISGHNTLYWYLQNLGQGPELLIRYENEEAVDDSQLPKDRFSAERLKGVDSTLKIQPAELGDSAVYLCASSSTYEQYFGPGTRLTVT.

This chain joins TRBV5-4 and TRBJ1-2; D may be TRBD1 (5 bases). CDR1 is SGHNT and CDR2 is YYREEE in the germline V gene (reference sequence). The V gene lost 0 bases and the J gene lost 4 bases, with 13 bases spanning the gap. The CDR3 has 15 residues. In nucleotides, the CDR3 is TGTGCCAGCAGCTTGGCCCGGGGGTTCCCCTATGGCTACACCTTC. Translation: CASSLARGFPYGYTF.

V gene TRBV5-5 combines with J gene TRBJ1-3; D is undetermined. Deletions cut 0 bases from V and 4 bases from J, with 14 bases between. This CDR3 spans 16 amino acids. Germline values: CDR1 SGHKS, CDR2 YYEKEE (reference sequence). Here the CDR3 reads CASSLGYGPVGNTIYF. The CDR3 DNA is TGTGCCAGCAGCTTGGGTTACGGGCCCGTAGGAAACACCATATATTTT. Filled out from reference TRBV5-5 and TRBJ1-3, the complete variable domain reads DAGVTQSPTHLIKTRGQQVTLRCSPISGHKSVSWYQQVLGQGPQFIFQYYEKEERGRGNFPDRFSARQFPNYSSELNVNALLLGDSALYLCASSLGYGPVGNTIYFGEGSWLTVV.

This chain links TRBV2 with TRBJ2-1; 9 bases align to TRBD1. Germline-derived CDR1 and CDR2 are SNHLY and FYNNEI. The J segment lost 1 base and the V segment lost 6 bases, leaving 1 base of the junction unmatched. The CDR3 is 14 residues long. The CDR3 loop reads CASRDRGSYNEQFF. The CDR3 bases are TGTGCCAGCAGGGACAGGGGATCCTACAATGAGCAGTTCTTC. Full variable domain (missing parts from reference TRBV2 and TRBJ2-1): EPEVTQTPSHQVTQMGQEVILRCVPISNHLYFYWYRQILGQKVEFLVSFYNNEISEKSEIFDDQFSVERPDGSNFTLKIRSTKLEDSAMYFCASRDRGSYNEQFFGPGTRLTVL.

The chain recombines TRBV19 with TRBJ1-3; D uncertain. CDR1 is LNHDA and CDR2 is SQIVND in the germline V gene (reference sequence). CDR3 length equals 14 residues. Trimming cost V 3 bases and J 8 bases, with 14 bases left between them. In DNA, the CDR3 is TGTGCCAGTAGTATGACTGGTCCGTACGACACCATATATTTT. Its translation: CASSMTGPYDTIYF.

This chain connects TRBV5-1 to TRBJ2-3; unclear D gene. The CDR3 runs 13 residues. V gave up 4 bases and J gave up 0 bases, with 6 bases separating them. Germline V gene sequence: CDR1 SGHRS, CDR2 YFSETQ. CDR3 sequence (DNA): TGCGCCAGCAGCACCGGGAGCACAGATACGCAGTATTTT. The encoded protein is CASSTGSTDTQYF.

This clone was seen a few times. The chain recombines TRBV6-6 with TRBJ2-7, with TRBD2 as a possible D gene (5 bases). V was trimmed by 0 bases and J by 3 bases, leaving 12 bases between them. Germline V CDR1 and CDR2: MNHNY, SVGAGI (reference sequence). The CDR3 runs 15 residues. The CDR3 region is CASSYSSLGSYEQYF. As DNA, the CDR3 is TGTGCCAGCAGTTACTCTAGTCTAGGGAGCTACGAGCAGTACTTC.

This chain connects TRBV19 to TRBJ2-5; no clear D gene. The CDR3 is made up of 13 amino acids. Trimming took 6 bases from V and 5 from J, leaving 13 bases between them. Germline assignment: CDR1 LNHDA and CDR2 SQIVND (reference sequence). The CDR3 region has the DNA TGTGCCAGTAGCCCGTTGGATGGGGAGACCCAGTACTTC. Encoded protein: CASSPLDGETQYF.